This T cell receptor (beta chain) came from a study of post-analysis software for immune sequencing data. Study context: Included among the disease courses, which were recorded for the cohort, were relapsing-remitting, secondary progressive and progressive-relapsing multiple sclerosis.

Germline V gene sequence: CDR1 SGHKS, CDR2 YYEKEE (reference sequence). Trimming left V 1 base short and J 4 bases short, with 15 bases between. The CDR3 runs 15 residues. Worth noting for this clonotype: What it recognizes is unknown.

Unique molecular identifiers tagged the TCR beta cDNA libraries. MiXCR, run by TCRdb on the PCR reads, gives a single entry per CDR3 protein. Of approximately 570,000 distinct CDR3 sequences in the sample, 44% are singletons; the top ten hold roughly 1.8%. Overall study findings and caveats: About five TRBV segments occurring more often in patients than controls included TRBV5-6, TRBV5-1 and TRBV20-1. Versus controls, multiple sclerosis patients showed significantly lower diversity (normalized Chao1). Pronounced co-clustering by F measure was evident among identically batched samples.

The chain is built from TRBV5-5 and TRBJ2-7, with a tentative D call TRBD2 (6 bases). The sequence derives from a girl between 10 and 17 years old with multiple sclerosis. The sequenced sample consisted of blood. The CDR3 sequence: CASSLLWGGVYEQYF. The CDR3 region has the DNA TGTGCCAGCAGCTTGCTTTGGGGAGGAGTGTACGAGCAGTACTTC.